This TCR beta chain originates from a study of T cells in Graves' hyperthyroidism and ophthalmopathy. This clonotype came up a few times. The CDR3 has 14 residues. From germline, CDR1 is MDHEN and CDR2 SYDVKM. The CDR3 regions of TCR beta were amplified from RNA transcripts. HTBI primers drove first-round RT-PCR of the TCR CDR3. TCRdb ran MiXCR on the multiplex PCR reads and lists one entry per CDR3 protein. The sample consists of fewer than 250,000 distinct CDR3 sequences, around 17% of them appearing once. V and J are TRBV28 and TRBJ1-5; TRBD1 matches 11 bases. Specimen: blood. This receptor was identified in a woman aged 18-30 years with Graves' ophthalmopathy. The CDR3 DNA is TGTGGGACCGGGACAGGGGGAAGTCGGCAGCCCCAGCATTTT. As protein: CGTGTGGSRQPQHF.